One and the same sample provided the 27 T cell receptor beta chains below, sequenced in a study of CD8+ T cells in alopecia areata. Treatment here: oral pan-JAK inhibitor, 5-10 mg twice daily. Sequencing relied on a cDNA template that was reverse transcribed from extracted RNA. Measured with immunoSEQ multiplex PCR; TCRdb has only the in-frame clones, and not every one. The data show some 190,000 clones, 50% to 60% seen once. Sequenced material: CD4+ T cells sorted from blood, taken at week 4, from a patient treated with tofacitinib. The receptors come from a human donor with alopecia areata.

This clone was counted between two and nine times. The chain employs TRBV2 and TRBJ2-2; 11 bases match TRBD2. This CDR3 is 15 amino acids long. CDR1 and CDR2 from the germline V gene are SNHLY and FYNNEI. The junction had 6 bases not matched to a gene; V was cut back by 6 bases and J by 6 bases. The CDR3 nucleotides are TGTGCCAGCAGACCACTAGCGGGAGTTGCCGGGGAGCTGTTTTTT. The encoded protein is CASRPLAGVAGELFF. Looking up the rest from reference TRBV2 and TRBJ2-2 gives the full variable domain: EPEVTQTPSHQVTQMGQEVILRCVPISNHLYFYWYRQILGQKVEFLVSFYNNEISEKSEIFDDQFSVERPDGSNFTLKIRSTKLEDSAMYFCASRPLAGVAGELFFGEGSRLTVL.

This rearrangement joins TRBV19 to TRBJ1-1; D is uncertain. Trimming took off 5 bases at V and 4 bases at J, with 8 bases between the two ends. The CDR3 extends over 12 amino acids. In germline, CDR1 is LNHDA, CDR2 SQIVND (reference sequence). CDR3 DNA: TGTGCCAGTAGTCGGGGAGGCACTGAAGCTTTCTTT. Protein product: CASSRGGTEAFF.

The chain couples TRBV10-3 to TRBJ2-7, with 10 bases matching TRBD2. CDR3 length: 14 amino acids. Trimming removed 4 bases from V and 6 bases from J; junction bases left unmatched: 6. Germline CDR1 ENHRY, CDR2 SYGVKD. The CDR3 spells CAISGAGGPAEQYF. The CDR3 region has the DNA TGTGCCATCAGTGGAGCGGGAGGGCCCGCCGAGCAGTACTTC.

This clone was seen more than once but under ten times. This chain uses TRBV7-2 with TRBJ2-7; 11 positions agree with TRBD2. This CDR3 is 16 amino acids long. Looked up from germline, CDR1 is SGHTA and CDR2 is FQGNSA. After removal of 5 bases from V and 4 bases from J, the junction contained 10 bases not matched to a gene. The CDR3: CASSVAGTSGEYEQYF. The CDR3 DNA sequence: TGTGCCAGCAGCGTCGCCGGGACTAGCGGAGAGTACGAGCAGTACTTC.

Concerning this clone: The same CDR3 also results from other DNA sequences found in this sample. The chain uses TRBV29-1 and TRBJ2-7; D is unclear. Germline CDR1 is SQVTM and CDR2 is ANQGSEA. The CDR3 loop spans 11 amino acids. Trimming removed 7 bases from V and 3 bases from J, with 10 bases in between. This CDR3 is CSGGSSYEQYF. The CDR3, as DNA: TGCAGCGGAGGTAGCAGCTACGAGCAGTACTTC.

This clone was counted only a few times. The chain couples TRBV11-2 to TRBJ2-7, with 7 bases matching TRBD2. The CDR3 runs to 13 residues. V was clipped by 5 bases and J by 3 bases; unmatched bases: 4. Germline V gene sequence: CDR1 SGHAT, CDR2 FQNNGV. The CDR3 DNA reads as TGTGCCAGCAGCGCGGGACTACACTACGAGCAGTACTTC. It yields the protein CASSAGLHYEQYF.

The CDR3 loop reads CSAPGGRGDTQYF. As DNA, the CDR3 is TGCAGCGCTCCCGGGGGAAGAGGAGATACGCAGTATTTT. The chain combines TRBV29-1 with TRBJ2-3; TRBD2 might be the D (6 bases). Trimming removed 7 bases from V and 5 bases from J, with 16 bases in between. The CDR3 has 13 residues. CDR1 is SQVTM, CDR2 ANQGSEA, per germline.

V usage is TRBV30 and J usage is TRBJ1-1; 7 bases align to TRBD1. The CDR3 extends over 13 amino acids. V lost 6 bases and J lost 0; bases outside the gene matches: 4. The V gene's germline CDR1 is GTSNPN and CDR2 SVGIG (reference sequence). For the CDR3, the DNA is TGTGCCTGCACGGGACAGATGAACACTGAAGCTTTCTTT. Its translation is CACTGQMNTEAFF.

This clone was observed a single time. V usage is TRBV29-1 and J usage is TRBJ2-3; D tentatively fits TRBD1 or TRBD2 (6 bases each). CDR3 length: 14 residues. The V end was cut by 4 bases, the J end by 2 bases, with 13 bases between. The germline CDR1 and CDR2 sequences are SQVTM and ANQGSEA. CDR3: CSVARQDYTDTQYF. CDR3 DNA: TGCAGCGTTGCCAGACAGGACTACACAGATACGCAGTATTTT.

The genes are TRBV30 and TRBJ1-3; D call uncertain. Germline V gives CDR1 GTSNPN, CDR2 SVGIG (reference sequence). The CDR3 consists of 15 residues. Trimming took off 4 bases at V and 0 bases at J, with 13 bases between the two ends. Here the CDR3 DNA reads TGTGCCTGGACGAGGACTGCCTACTCTGGAAACACCATATATTTT. Its protein is CAWTRTAYSGNTIYF.

The chain has TRBV30 and TRBJ1-4, with unresolved D. Germline CDR1 GTSNPN, CDR2 SVGIG (reference sequence). The CDR3 spans 13 residues. Trimming shortened V by 0 bases and J by 7 bases, and 9 bases separated the two germline ends. CDR3 DNA: TGTGCCTGGAGTGTAAAGATTAGTGAAAAACTGTTTTTT. Amino acid sequence: CAWSVKISEKLFF.

V is TRBV19 and J is TRBJ1-2; TRBD1 matches at 9 bases. The CDR3 has 13 amino acids. Germline CDR1 is LNHDA and CDR2 is SQIVND (reference sequence). Trimming cost V 6 bases and J 7 bases; bases outside gene matches: 6. The chain's CDR3 is CASSQSTGGGYTF. The CDR3 DNA reads TGTGCCAGTAGCCAATCGACAGGGGGTGGCTACACCTTC.

The rearrangement uses TRBV7-2 and TRBJ2-1, with 7 bases identical to TRBD2. The trim removed 3 bases at V and 5 bases at J, leaving 10 bases unmatched. CDR1 and CDR2 (germline): SGHTA, FQGNSA. This CDR3 is 16 amino acids long. CDR3 in DNA: TGTGCCAGCAGCTTGGGGGGGACTCGGTTTGACAATGAGCAGTTCTTC. This encodes CASSLGGTRFDNEQFF.

This rearrangement joins TRBV18 to TRBJ1-2, with 7 positions matching TRBD1. Germline CDR1 KGHSH, CDR2 LQKENI. Germline trimming cut 3 bases from V and 8 bases from J; bases unmatched to any gene: 6. The length of the CDR3 is 13 residues. CDR3 in amino acids: CASSPTGNEGYTF. CDR3 DNA: TGTGCCAGCTCACCGACAGGGAATGAAGGCTACACCTTC.

The V gene is TRBV30, the J gene TRBJ1-2, with a weak D call TRBD1 (6 bases). Germline V CDR1 and CDR2: GTSNPN, SVGIG (reference sequence). V dropped 2 bases and J dropped 4 bases, with 14 bases sitting between them. The CDR3 is 14 residues long. In DNA, the CDR3 is TGTGCCTGGAGTATCCGGGGGGCGACCTATGGCTACACCTTC. Protein product: CAWSIRGATYGYTF. Looking up the rest from reference TRBV30 and TRBJ1-2 gives the full variable domain: SQTIHQWPATLVQPVGSPLSLECTVEGTSNPNLYWYRQAAGRGLQLLFYSVGIGQISSEVPQNLSASRPQDRQFILSSKKLLLSDSGFYLCAWSIRGATYGYTFGSGTRLTVV.

The V gene is TRBV30, the J gene TRBJ2-4; 8 positions agree with TRBD2. V was pared by 2 bases and J by 8 bases, with 5 bases of the junction left unmatched. Looked up from germline, CDR1 is GTSNPN and CDR2 is SVGIG (reference sequence). CDR3 length: 13 residues. The CDR3, as DNA: TGTGCCTGGAGTCGGACTAGCAAGGACATTCAGTACTTC. Translated: CAWSRTSKDIQYF.

Only one count was recorded for this clone. CDR3: CASSPTNGGSYEQYF. As DNA, the CDR3 is TGTGCCAGCAGCCCGACTAACGGGGGATCCTACGAGCAGTACTTC. The chain couples TRBV11-2 to TRBJ2-7; possibly TRBD2 for D (6 bases). Trimming shortened V by 5 bases and J by 1 base, and 15 bases separated the two germline ends. CDR1 is SGHAT and CDR2 is FQNNGV in the germline V gene. This CDR3 has 15 amino acids.

This chain joins TRBV30 and TRBJ2-7; 7 positions agree with TRBD1. Germline V gene data show CDR1 as GTSNPN and CDR2 as SVGIG (reference sequence). The ends lost 5 bases at V and 3 bases at J; junction bases unmatched: 7. This CDR3 has 13 residues. The CDR3 loop is CAWERQGIYEQYF. Written as DNA, the CDR3 is TGTGCCTGGGAAAGACAGGGAATCTACGAGCAGTACTTC.

This clone was observed a few times. The rearrangement joins TRBV5-1 to TRBJ1-2, with D tentatively TRBD1 (6 bases). CDR3 length equals 16 residues. Germline assignment: CDR1 SGHRS and CDR2 YFSETQ. V was clipped by 5 bases and J by 3 bases, with 20 bases between them. CDR3 in amino acids: CASSIDRDIRHYGYTF. Here the CDR3 DNA reads TGCGCCAGCAGTATTGACCGGGACATCCGGCACTATGGCTACACCTTC. Combining the CDR3 with reference TRBV5-1 and TRBJ1-2 gives the whole variable domain KAGVTQTPRYLIKTRGQQVTLSCSPISGHRSVSWYQQTPGQGLQFLFEYFSETQRNKGNFPGRFSGRQFSNSRSEMNVSTLELGDSALYLCASSIDRDIRHYGYTFGSGTRLTVV.

The V and J genes are TRBV5-6 and TRBJ2-5; D is unresolved. Trimming shortened V by 1 base and J by 2 bases, and 9 bases separated the two germline ends. CDR3 size: 14 residues. Germline lookup yields CDR1 SGHDT and CDR2 YYEEEE. For the CDR3, the DNA is TGTGCCAGCAGCTTGATTGGAGTACAAGAGACCCAGTACTTC. Protein: CASSLIGVQETQYF. Complete variable domain (other parts from reference TRBV5-6 and TRBJ2-5): DAGVTQSPTHLIKTRGQQVTLRCSPKSGHDTVSWYQQALGQGPQFIFQYYEEEERQRGNFPDRFSGHQFPNYSSELNVNALLLGDSALYLCASSLIGVQETQYFGPGTRLLVL.

This clone was counted a single time. The chain combines TRBV5-6 with TRBJ1-2, with D possibly being TRBD1 (5 bases). V lost 3 bases and J lost 3, with 12 bases in between. Germline lookup yields CDR1 SGHDT and CDR2 YYEEEE. The CDR3 spans 14 residues. This chain's CDR3 is CASSWDVGDYGYTF. The CDR3 region has the DNA TGTGCCAGCAGCTGGGACGTTGGGGACTATGGCTACACCTTC.

The chain links TRBV6-6 to TRBJ1-5; no clear D gene. V lost 2 bases, J lost 3 bases, and 8 bases lay in between. The length of the CDR3 is 14 residues. Germline CDR1 and CDR2: MNHNY and SVGAGI (reference sequence). This CDR3 reads CASSYTGYNQPQHF. The CDR3, as DNA: TGTGCCAGCAGTTACACGGGTTACAATCAGCCCCAGCATTTT.

The V and J genes are TRBV15 and TRBJ2-5; the match to TRBD2 covers 7 bases. Germline-derived CDR1 and CDR2 are LNHNV and YYDKDF (reference sequence). This CDR3 spans 14 amino acids. V lost 1 base and J lost 5; bases outside the gene matches: 4. The CDR3 DNA sequence: TGTGCCACCAGCAGAGCAAGCGGGAAGGAGACCCAGTACTTC. It specifies CATSRASGKETQYF. Based on the CDR3 plus reference TRBV15 and TRBJ2-5, the full variable domain is DAMVIQNPRYQVTQFGKPVTLSCSQTLNHNVMYWYQQKSSQAPKLLFHYYDKDFNNEADTPDNFQSRRPNTSFCFLDIRSPGLGDTAMYLCATSRASGKETQYFGPGTRLLVL.

The chain carries TRBV6-5 and TRBJ2-1; TRBD1 or TRBD2 may be the D gene (6 bases each). Per germline, CDR1 MNHEY and CDR2 SVGAGI. With 6 bases removed from V and 1 base from J, the gap between germline ends came to 13 bases. CDR3 length: 15 residues. This chain's CDR3 is CASSSKGGSYNEQFF. Here the CDR3 DNA reads TGTGCCAGCAGCTCAAAGGGGGGATCCTACAATGAGCAGTTCTTC.

This chain uses TRBV7-2 with TRBJ2-5; TRBD2 aligns across 8 bases. CDR1 SGHTA and CDR2 FQGNSA come from the germline V gene. This CDR3 has 14 residues. V lost 3 bases and J lost 4; bases outside the gene matches: 4. The CDR3 is CASSLGTRAETQYF. DNA of the CDR3: TGTGCCAGCAGCTTGGGGACTAGGGCAGAGACCCAGTACTTC.

The chain carries TRBV2 and TRBJ1-5; D unresolved. The CDR3 runs 14 residues. The germline V gene has CDR1 SNHLY and CDR2 FYNNEI. V shed 4 bases and J shed 4 bases, with 11 bases lying between them. The CDR3 sequence: CASSGPGVNQPQHF. CDR3 bases: TGTGCCAGCAGTGGTCCAGGAGTGAATCAGCCCCAGCATTTT.

This sequence joins TRBV6-6 and TRBJ1-1, with D perhaps matching TRBD1 (6 bases). The CDR3 length is 14 residues. CDR1 is MNHNY, CDR2 SVGAGI, per germline (reference sequence). The V end lost 4 bases, the J end lost 1 base, and 10 bases lay between the germline ends. The CDR3 DNA reads TGTGCCAGCAGTTTCCAGACAGGGAACACTGAAGCTTTCTTT. Translated: CASSFQTGNTEAFF.